This T cell receptor (beta chain) was documented in a study of blood T cell repertoires in COVID-19. The overall study: COVID-19 samples from acute and convalescent phases originated in the United States, Italy and Spain.

The CDR3 is made up of 13 amino acids. J gave up 10 bases and V 5 bases, and 8 bases lay outside the gene matches. Germline values: CDR1 MNHEY, CDR2 SVGAGI. Data came from immunoSEQ multiplex PCR; TCRdb stores just in-frame clones and leaves some out. In the table there are around 32,000 clones, about nine tenths of which are singletons. The clonotype comes from a man between 65 and 85 years old with active or convalescent COVID-19. The sequenced material came from peripheral blood. The rearrangement links TRBV6-5 to TRBJ1-2; TRBD1 matches 9 bases. The CDR3: CASSPQDRGDYTF. The CDR3 nucleotides read TGTGCCAGCAGTCCCCAGGACAGGGGTGACTACACCTTC.